A selection of T cell receptor beta chains follows, all from one sample in a study of blood T cell repertoires in COVID-19. Using immunoSEQ multiplex PCR, the repertoire was profiled, and TCRdb retains in-frame clones only, with some absent. The sample lists 140,000 to 150,000 clones, 80% to 90% seen once, with 1.7% in the top ten. Sample: peripheral blood. The receptor source for this set is a woman aged 45 to 65 with acute or convalescent COVID-19. Each CDR3 is given with its conserved first and last residue. Each record gives: V gene, J gene, clone size, D gene, CDR3 protein, CDR3 DNA. A D gene is named only where the DNA matches it firmly. Part of the rows lack a size; the others show once, few, many or a class for expanded clones.

TRBV5-1	TRBJ1-1	NA	TRBD1	CASFGTGDRREAFF	TGCGCCAGCTTCGGGACAGGGGACCGTCGGGAAGCTTTCTTT
TRBV10-3	TRBJ2-2	NA	TRBD1	CAINKGQGSAGELFF	TGTGCCATCAACAAGGGACAGGGTTCAGCCGGGGAGCTGTTTTTT
TRBV18	TRBJ1-2	once	NA	CASSAPGMNYGYTF	TGTGCCAGCTCCGCGCCAGGGATGAACTATGGCTACACCTTC
TRBV19	TRBJ1-5	few	TRBD1	CASLGQGARQPQHF	TGTGCCAGTCTCGGACAGGGCGCCCGTCAGCCCCAGCATTTT
TRBV3-1/TRBV3-2	TRBJ2-3	NA	NA	CASSQDAAIIDTQYF	TGTGCCAGCAGCCAAGACGCCGCTATCATAGATACGCAGTATTTT
TRBV12-5	TRBJ1-2	NA	TRBD1	CASGLDGTGRNGYTF	TGTGCTAGTGGTTTGGATGGGACAGGGAGAAATGGCTACACCTTC
TRBV3-1/TRBV3-2	TRBJ2-2	NA	NA	CASSQLGYTGELFF	TGTGCCAGCAGCCAACTAGGTTACACCGGGGAGCTGTTTTTT
TRBV10-3	TRBJ1-1	NA	TRBD1	CAIRTDRAGTEAFF	TGTGCCATCAGAACGGACAGGGCGGGCACTGAAGCTTTCTTT
TRBV19	TRBJ2-7	once	TRBD1	CASSTIRGRVGYEQYF	TGTGCCAGTAGTACCATCAGGGGGCGTGTCGGTTACGAGCAGTACTTC
TRBV5-4	TRBJ2-2	few	TRBD1	CASTPGQGALDGELFF	TGTGCCAGCACCCCCGGCCAGGGGGCACTAGACGGGGAGCTGTTTTTT
TRBV27	TRBJ2-1	NA	NA	CASSLRSALNPEQFF	TGTGCCAGCAGTTTACGAAGCGCACTCAACCCTGAGCAGTTCTTC
TRBV6-5	TRBJ1-1	NA	TRBD1	CASSYSTGGPTEAFF	TGTGCCAGCAGTTACAGTACAGGGGGTCCCACTGAAGCTTTCTTT
TRBV24-1	TRBJ2-2	NA	NA	CATSGLTGELFF	TGTGCCACCAGTGGTCTAACCGGGGAGCTGTTTTTT
TRBV3-1/TRBV3-2	TRBJ2-1	NA	TRBD2	CASRVAGAGGNEQFF	TGTGCCAGCAGGGTGGCGGGAGCGGGGGGCAATGAGCAGTTCTTC
TRBV19	TRBJ2-7	NA	NA	CASRDRINSWEQYF	TGTGCCAGTCGAGACAGGATCAATTCGTGGGAGCAGTACTTC
TRBV18	TRBJ1-1	NA	NA	CASSATGLNTEAFF	TGTGCCAGCTCAGCTACAGGTCTCAACACTGAAGCTTTCTTT
TRBV11-1	TRBJ2-1	NA	TRBD1	CASSSPGQGLGEQFF	TGTGCCAGCAGCTCTCCGGGACAGGGATTAGGTGAGCAGTTCTTC
TRBV5-4	TRBJ2-3	NA	NA	CASSLSRTDTQYF	TGTGCCAGCAGCTTGAGCCGCACAGATACGCAGTATTTT
TRBV10-3	TRBJ2-7	NA	TRBD1	CAISTPGGEQYF	TGTGCCATCAGTACCCCAGGGGGCGAGCAGTACTTC
TRBV7-2	TRBJ1-6	NA	NA	CASSLDGIITPLHF	TGTGCCAGCAGTTTGGACGGGATTATAACACCCCTCCACTTT
TRBV25-1	TRBJ2-1	NA	NA	CASSAFEASYNEQFF	TGTGCCAGCAGTGCATTCGAGGCGTCCTACAATGAGCAGTTCTTC
TRBV2	TRBJ1-3	NA	NA	CASSADSGNTIYF	TGTGCCAGCAGTGCAGACTCTGGAAACACCATATATTTT
TRBV3-1/TRBV3-2	TRBJ2-6	NA	TRBD1	CASSRQGAGANVLTF	TGTGCCAGCAGCCGACAGGGTGCTGGGGCCAACGTCCTGACTTTC
TRBV5-1	TRBJ1-1	NA	TRBD1	CASSPGGTVPNTEAFF	TGCGCCAGCAGCCCGGGGGGGACAGTTCCGAACACTGAAGCTTTCTTT
TRBV4-1	TRBJ2-3	NA	TRBD2	CASSQDGRPSGGVDTQYF	TGCGCCAGCAGCCAAGATGGCCGGCCTAGCGGGGGGGTGGATACGCAGTATTTT
TRBV19	TRBJ2-2	NA	TRBD2	CASSFSGGYTGELFF	TGTGCCAGTAGTTTTAGCGGGGGTTACACCGGGGAGCTGTTTTTT
TRBV27	TRBJ2-7	NA	TRBD1	CASRWDRAFYEQYF	TGTGCCAGCAGATGGGACAGGGCTTTCTACGAGCAGTACTTC
TRBV3-1/TRBV3-2	TRBJ1-2	NA	NA	CASSQGGVYGYTF	TGTGCCAGCAGCCAAGGGGGGGTATATGGCTACACCTTC
TRBV5-1	TRBJ2-5	NA	TRBD2	CASSTTRGGRETQYF	TGCGCCAGCAGCACGACCCGGGGGGGGAGAGAGACCCAGTACTTC
TRBV6-4	TRBJ1-1	once	NA	CASKSRWNVVNTEAFF	TGTGCCAGCAAATCGCGGTGGAATGTGGTGAACACTGAAGCTTTCTTT
TRBV28	TRBJ1-6	NA	NA	CASSLSQKNSPLHF	TGTGCCAGCAGTTTATCGCAGAAAAATTCACCCCTCCACTTT
TRBV19	TRBJ1-1	NA	TRBD1	CASSGQGVNTEAFF	TGTGCCAGTAGTGGACAGGGGGTGAACACTGAAGCTTTCTTT
TRBV10-3	TRBJ2-3	NA	NA	CAISDGGTNTDTQYF	TGTGCCATCAGTGACGGGGGGACAAACACAGATACGCAGTATTTT
TRBV11-3	TRBJ2-2	NA	NA	CASSFVRGTEGELFF	TGTGCCAGCAGCTTTGTTAGGGGAACCGAAGGGGAGCTGTTTTTT
TRBV5-6	TRBJ1-1	NA	TRBD1	CASSKRDRGGEAFF	TGTGCCAGCAGCAAGCGGGACAGGGGAGGTGAAGCTTTCTTT
TRBV5-1	TRBJ1-6	NA	TRBD1	CASSLSSGTGFGSPLHF	TGCGCCAGCAGCTTGTCGTCTGGGACAGGGTTCGGTTCACCCCTCCACTTT
TRBV5-1	TRBJ1-3	NA	NA	CASSPPTGPPLPTSSGNTIYF	TGCGCCAGCAGCCCCCCCACAGGGCCACCCCTTCCAACAAGCTCTGGAAACACCATATATTTT
TRBV5-1	TRBJ1-1	NA	TRBD1	CASSWTGDPWAEAFF	TGCGCCAGCAGCTGGACAGGGGACCCTTGGGCTGAAGCTTTCTTT
TRBV11-2	TRBJ2-2	NA	TRBD2	CASSLAAGTTFGELFF	TGTGCCAGCAGCTTAGCTGCCGGGACTACATTTGGGGAGCTGTTTTTT
TRBV18	TRBJ1-3	NA	NA	CASSTEDSGNTIYF	TGTGCCAGCTCCACGGAGGACTCTGGAAACACCATATATTTT
TRBV12-3/TRBV12-4	TRBJ2-7	NA	NA	CASSPLPSYEQYF	TGTGCCAGCAGTCCCCTCCCGTCCTACGAGCAGTACTTC
TRBV29-1	TRBJ2-7	NA	NA	CSVEDNSIGSYEQYF	TGCAGCGTTGAGGACAACAGTATCGGCTCCTACGAGCAGTACTTC
TRBV24-1	TRBJ1-2	once	NA	CATSASGQFFNYGYTF	TGTGCCACCAGTGCCTCGGGACAATTCTTTAACTATGGCTACACCTTC
TRBV7-6	TRBJ2-7	NA	TRBD2	CASSLRGLAASEQYF	TGTGCCAGCAGCCTTAGAGGACTAGCGGCTTCCGAGCAGTACTTC
TRBV18	TRBJ1-1	NA	NA	CASSPEGVWATEAFF	TGTGCCAGCTCCCCAGAGGGAGTTTGGGCCACTGAAGCTTTCTTT